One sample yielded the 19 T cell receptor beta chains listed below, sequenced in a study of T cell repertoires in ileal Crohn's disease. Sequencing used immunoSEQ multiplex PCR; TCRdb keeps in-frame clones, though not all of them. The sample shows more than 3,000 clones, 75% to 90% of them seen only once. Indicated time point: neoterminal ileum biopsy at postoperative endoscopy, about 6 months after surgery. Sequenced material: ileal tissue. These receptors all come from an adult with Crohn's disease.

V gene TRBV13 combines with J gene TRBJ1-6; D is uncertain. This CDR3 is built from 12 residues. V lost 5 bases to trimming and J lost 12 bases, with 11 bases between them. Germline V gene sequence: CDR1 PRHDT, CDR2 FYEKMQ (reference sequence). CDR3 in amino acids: CASSGTLGPLHF. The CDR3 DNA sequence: TGTGCCAGCAGCGGAACCCTGGGACCCCTCCACTTT.

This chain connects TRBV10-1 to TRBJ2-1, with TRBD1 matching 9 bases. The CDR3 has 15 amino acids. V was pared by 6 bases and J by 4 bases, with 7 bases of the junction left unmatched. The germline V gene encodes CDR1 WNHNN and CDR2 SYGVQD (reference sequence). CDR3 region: CASSSDRGVYNEQFF. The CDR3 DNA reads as TGCGCCAGCAGCTCTGACAGGGGGGTATACAATGAGCAGTTCTTC.

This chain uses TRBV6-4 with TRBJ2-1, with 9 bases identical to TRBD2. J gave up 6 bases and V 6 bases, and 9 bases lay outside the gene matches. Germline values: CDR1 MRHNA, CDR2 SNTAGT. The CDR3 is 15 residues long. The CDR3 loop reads CASSLAGTGGNEQFF. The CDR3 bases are TGTGCCAGCAGCCTAGCGGGGACCGGGGGCAATGAGCAGTTCTTC.

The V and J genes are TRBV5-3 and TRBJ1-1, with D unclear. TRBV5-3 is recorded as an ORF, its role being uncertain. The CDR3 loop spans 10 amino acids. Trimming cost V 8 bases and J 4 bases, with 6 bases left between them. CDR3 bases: TGTGCCAGGCCCAGCACTGAAGCTTTCTTT. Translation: CARPSTEAFF.

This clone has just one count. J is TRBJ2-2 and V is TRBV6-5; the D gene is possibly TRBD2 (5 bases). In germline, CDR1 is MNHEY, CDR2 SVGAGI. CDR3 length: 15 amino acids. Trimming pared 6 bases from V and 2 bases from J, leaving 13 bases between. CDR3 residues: CASRLWEINTGELFF. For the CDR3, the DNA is TGTGCCAGCAGGCTCTGGGAGATCAACACCGGGGAGCTGTTTTTT.

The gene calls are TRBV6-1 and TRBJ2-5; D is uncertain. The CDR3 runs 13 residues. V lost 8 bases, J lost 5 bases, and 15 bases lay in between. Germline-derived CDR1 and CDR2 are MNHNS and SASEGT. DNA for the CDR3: TGTGCCAGCCTCGGGTTGCGTCGGGAGACCCAGTACTTC. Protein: CASLGLRRETQYF.

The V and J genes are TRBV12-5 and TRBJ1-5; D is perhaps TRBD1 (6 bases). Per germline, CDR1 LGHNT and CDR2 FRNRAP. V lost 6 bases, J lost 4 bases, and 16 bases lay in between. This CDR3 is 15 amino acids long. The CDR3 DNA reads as TGTGCTAGTGGCCCTTCGGACAGAGATAATCAGCCCCAGCATTTT. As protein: CASGPSDRDNQPQHF. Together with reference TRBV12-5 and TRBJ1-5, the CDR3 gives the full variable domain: DARVTQTPRHKVTEMGQEVTMRCQPILGHNTVFWYRQTMMQGLELLAYFRNRAPLDDSGMPKDRFSAEMPDATLATLKIQPSEPRDSAVYFCASGPSDRDNQPQHFGDGTRLSIL.

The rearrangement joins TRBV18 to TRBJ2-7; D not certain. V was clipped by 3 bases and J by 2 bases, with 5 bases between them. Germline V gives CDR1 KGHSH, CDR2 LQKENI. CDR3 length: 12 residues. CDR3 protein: CASSPRPYEQYF. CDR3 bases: TGTGCCAGCTCACCGCGACCCTACGAGCAGTACTTC.

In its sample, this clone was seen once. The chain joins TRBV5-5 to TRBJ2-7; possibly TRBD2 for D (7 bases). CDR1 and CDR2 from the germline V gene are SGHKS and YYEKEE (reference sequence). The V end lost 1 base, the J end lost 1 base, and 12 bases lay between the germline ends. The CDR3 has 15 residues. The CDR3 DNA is TGTGCCAGCAGCTTGTCGGGGGGCCGGTCCTACGAGCAGTACTTC. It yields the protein CASSLSGGRSYEQYF.

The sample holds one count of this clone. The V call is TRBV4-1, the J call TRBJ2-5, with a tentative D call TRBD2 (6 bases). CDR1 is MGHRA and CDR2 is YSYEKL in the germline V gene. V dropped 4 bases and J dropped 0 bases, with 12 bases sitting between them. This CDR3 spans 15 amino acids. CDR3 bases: TGCGCCAGCAGCCGCGGGACGTTGTACCAAGAGACCCAGTACTTC. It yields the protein CASSRGTLYQETQYF.

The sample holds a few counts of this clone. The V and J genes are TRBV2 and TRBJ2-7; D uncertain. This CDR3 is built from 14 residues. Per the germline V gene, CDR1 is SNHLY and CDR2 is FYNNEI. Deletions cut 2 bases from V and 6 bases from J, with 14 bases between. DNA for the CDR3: TGTGCCAGCAGTGAAACCGTAAGGGCTAGCGAGCAGTACTTC. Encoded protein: CASSETVRASEQYF.

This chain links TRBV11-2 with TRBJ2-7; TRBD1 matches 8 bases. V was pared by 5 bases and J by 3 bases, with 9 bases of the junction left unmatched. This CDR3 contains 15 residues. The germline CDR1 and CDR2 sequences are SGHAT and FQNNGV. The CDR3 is CASSRRGQGFYEQYF. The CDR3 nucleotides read TGTGCCAGCAGCCGCCGTGGACAGGGTTTCTACGAGCAGTACTTC.

The CDR3 DNA sequence: TGTGCCAGCAGCTTTGGACTAGCGGGGGCTACCGGGGAGCTGTTTTTT. Protein sequence: CASSFGLAGATGELFF. The chain recombines TRBV7-2 with TRBJ2-2; 13 bases align to TRBD2. The V and J ends lost 3 bases and 5 bases, in that order; junction bases with no gene match: 3. CDR1 and CDR2 from the germline V gene are SGHTA and FQGNSA. CDR3 size: 16 residues. The full variable domain, rest sourced from reference TRBV7-2 and TRBJ2-2, is GAGVSQSPSNKVTEKGKDVELRCDPISGHTALYWYRQSLGQGLEFLIYFQGNSAPDKSGLPSDRFSAERTGGSVSTLTIQRTQQEDSAVYLCASSFGLAGATGELFFGEGSRLTVL.

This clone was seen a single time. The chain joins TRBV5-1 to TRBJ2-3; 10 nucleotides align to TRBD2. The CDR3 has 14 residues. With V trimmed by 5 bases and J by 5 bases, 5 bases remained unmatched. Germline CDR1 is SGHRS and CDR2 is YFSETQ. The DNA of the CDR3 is TGCGCCAGCAGACCCGGGACTAGCGTAGATACGCAGTATTTT. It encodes CASRPGTSVDTQYF.

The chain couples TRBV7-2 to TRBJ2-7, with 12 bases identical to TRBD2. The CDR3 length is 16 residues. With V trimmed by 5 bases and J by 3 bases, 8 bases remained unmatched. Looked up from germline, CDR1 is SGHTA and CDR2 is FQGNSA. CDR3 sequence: CASSLGLAGPYYEQYF. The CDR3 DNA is TGTGCCAGCAGCCTAGGACTAGCGGGGCCTTACTACGAGCAGTACTTC.

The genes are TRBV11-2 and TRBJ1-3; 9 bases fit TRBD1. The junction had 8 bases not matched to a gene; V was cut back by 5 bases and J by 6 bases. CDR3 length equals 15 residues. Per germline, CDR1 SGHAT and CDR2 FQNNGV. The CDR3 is CASSKEDRGENTIYF. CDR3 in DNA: TGTGCCAGCAGCAAAGAGGACAGGGGAGAAAACACCATATATTTT.

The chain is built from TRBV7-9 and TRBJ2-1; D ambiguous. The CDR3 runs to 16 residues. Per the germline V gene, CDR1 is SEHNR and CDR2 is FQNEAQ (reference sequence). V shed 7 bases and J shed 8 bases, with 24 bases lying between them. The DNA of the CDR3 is TGTGCCAGCATCCTAAACACAGCCGGGCAATGGGATGAGCAGTTCTTC. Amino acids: CASILNTAGQWDEQFF.

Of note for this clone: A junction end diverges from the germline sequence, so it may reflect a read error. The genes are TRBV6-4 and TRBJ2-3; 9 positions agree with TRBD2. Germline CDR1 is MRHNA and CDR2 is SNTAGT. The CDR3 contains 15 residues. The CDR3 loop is CAGSELAGSTDTQYF. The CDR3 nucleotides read TGTGCCGGCAGTGAGCTAGCGGGAAGCACAGATACGCAGTATTTT.

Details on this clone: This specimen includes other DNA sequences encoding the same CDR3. This CDR3 reads CASSLAGPNTEAFF. Here the CDR3 DNA reads TGCGCCAGCAGCTTGGCGGGGCCGAACACTGAAGCTTTCTTT. The J gene is TRBJ1-1, the V gene TRBV5-1; tentatively, D is TRBD1 (5 bases). CDR3 length equals 14 residues. V lost 0 bases, J lost 1 base, and 7 bases lay in between. The germline V gene has CDR1 SGHRS and CDR2 YFSETQ.